These T cell receptor beta chains were read from a single sample in a study of CD8+CD57+ T cells in acquired aplastic anemia. TCRdb redid the calling of the reads with MiXCR, one entry per CDR3 protein. The sample shows around 400,000 distinct CDR3 sequences, just under 70% of them seen only once. Sequencing was carried out using sorted CD4+, CD8+, or CD8+CD57+ T cells (not recorded which) from PBMCs. The source is a human donor in good health, serving as a control. The CDR3 runs from the conserved cysteine through the conserved F or W. The D gene is left open where the match is weak. For some rows the clone size is stated as once, few or many, or as a class when expanded; others skip it.

abundance,j_gene,v_gene,d_gene,CDR3aa,CDR3nt
-,TRBJ2-7,TRBV29-1,-,CTVTKSPEPYEQYF,TGCACCGTTACCAAAAGCCCAGAGCCATACGAGCAGTACTTC
-,TRBJ1-6,TRBV5-4,-,CASSYLGNNSPLHF,TGTGCCAGCAGCTACCTGGGGAATAATTCACCCCTTCACTTT
once,TRBJ1-2,TRBV7-3,TRBD1,CASSLDDRGTDKYGYTF,TGCGCCAGCAGCCTAGATGACAGGGGCACGGATAAGTACGGCTACACCTTC
many,TRBJ2-7,TRBV2,-,CASSEYEQYF,TGTGCCAGCAGTGAGTACGAGCAGTACTTC
-,TRBJ1-2,TRBV2,-,CASHTSRTAPNYGYTF,TGTGCCAGCCATACTAGTCGGACAGCCCCCAACTATGGCTACACCTTC
-,TRBJ2-7,TRBV19,TRBD2,CASSFSRGGDEQYF,TGTGCCAGCAGCTTTAGTCGCGGGGGTGACGAGCAGTACTTC
-,TRBJ1-4,TRBV7-8,TRBD1,CASSIRDRGEKLFF,TGTGCCAGCAGTATCCGGGACAGGGGAGAAAAACTGTTTTTT
-,TRBJ1-2,TRBV15,-,CSVEGSVTGYTF,TGTAGCGTCGAAGGCTCAGTCACCGGCTACACCTTC
-,TRBJ1-1,TRBV11-2,-,CASSLSERDGEAFF,TGTGCCAGCAGCTTAAGTGAACGGGATGGTGAAGCTTTCTTT
-,TRBJ1-6,TRBV7-8,-,CASSLDLGTLDNSPLHF,TGTGCCAGCAGCTTAGATCTTGGCACGTTGGATAATTCACCCCTCCACTTT
once,TRBJ2-1,TRBV7-2,-,CASHLEAAEQFF,TGTGCCAGCCACTTGGAGGCGGCCGAGCAGTTCTTC
many,TRBJ1-5,TRBV6-5,TRBD1,CASSSPGTGRLYSNQPQHF,TGTGCCAGCAGTAGTCCCGGGACAGGCCGCCTTTATAGCAATCAGCCCCAGCATTTT
many,TRBJ2-1,TRBV5-1,TRBD2,CASSYGLANEQFF,TGCGCCAGCAGCTATGGACTAGCCAATGAGCAGTTCTTC
few,TRBJ1-1,TRBV6-6,-,CASSYSEQVF,TGTGCCAGCAGTTACTCCGAACAGGTTTTT
-,TRBJ2-7,TRBV10-3,-,CASRINYEQYF,TGTGCCAGCCGGATCAACTACGAGCAGTACTTC
many,TRBJ2-7,TRBV25-1,-,CASSRGFEEQYF,TGTGCCAGCAGTAGGGGATTTGAAGAGCAGTACTTC
-,TRBJ1-4,TRBV7-2,-,CASSKAPGNEKLFF,TGTGCCAGCAGCAAAGCTCCGGGAAATGAAAAACTGTTCTTT
-,TRBJ2-3,TRBV5-1,TRBD1,CASNPGGREYF,TGCGCCAGCAACCCAGGGGGCAGGGAGTATTTT
-,TRBJ2-5,TRBV7-9,-,CASSLSTGLQETQYF,TGCGCCAGCAGCTTGTCTACAGGCCTCCAAGAGACCCAGTACTTC
-,TRBJ2-3,TRBV12-3/TRBV12-4,TRBD2,CASSTAALAGDTQYF,TGTGCCAGCAGTACGGCCGCACTAGCGGGGGATACGCAGTATTTT
many,TRBJ1-1,TRBV3-1,-,CASSQEGEAFF,TGTGCCAGCAGCCAAGAAGGTGAAGCTTTCTTT
many,TRBJ1-5,TRBV4-1,-,CATRKTWDILQPQHF,TGCGCCACTCGAAAAACTTGGGACATTCTCCAGCCCCAGCATTTT
-,TRBJ1-2,TRBV7-2,-,CASSQTEPTEAFFF,TGTGCCAGCAGCCAAACAGAGCCCACTGAAGCTTTCTTTTTC
-,TRBJ2-3,TRBV7-6,TRBD2,CASSPGGARTDTQYF,TGTGCCAGCAGCCCGGGGGGGGCCCGCACAGATACGCAGTATTTT
-,TRBJ1-3,TRBV2,-,CASSPQASPNSGNTIYF,TGTGCCAGCAGCCCACAGGCGAGCCCGAACTCTGGAAACACCATATATTTT
many,TRBJ2-3,TRBV6-2/TRBV6-3,TRBD1,CASRGTVADTQYF,TGTGCCAGCAGGGGGACAGTCGCAGATACGCAGTATTTT
many,TRBJ2-3,TRBV10-3,TRBD2,CAVGGGDTQYF,TGTGCGGTTGGCGGGGGAGACACGCAGTATTTT
few,TRBJ1-1,TRBV15,TRBD1,CATSSYRGKVEAFF,TGTGCCACCAGCAGCTACAGGGGGAAAGTTGAAGCTTTCTTT
few,TRBJ1-3,TRBV9,TRBD1,CASSVAGTGNYGYF,TGTGCCAGCAGCGTAGCCGGGACAGGGAACTATGGCTATTTT
-,TRBJ1-2,TRBV6-1,-,CASSDRQSYGYTF,TGTGCCAGCAGCGACAGGCAGAGCTATGGCTACACCTTC
once,TRBJ1-3,TRBV7-8,-,CASSSYRETQYFGIYF,-
-,TRBJ1-2,TRBV10-3,TRBD1,CAIRGVLDRAGNYGYTF,TGTGCCATCAGGGGGGTTCTCGACAGGGCAGGCAACTATGGCTACACCTTC
-,TRBJ1-2,TRBV10-1,-,CASTDSLVGDYTF,TGCGCCAGCACGGACAGCCTAGTAGGCGACTACACCTTC
-,TRBJ2-5,TRBV5-1,TRBD1,CASSLYNRGRYF,TGCGCCAGCAGCTTGTATAACAGGGGTCGGTACTTC
-,TRBJ1-6,TRBV9,-,CASTIQGTYSALYF,TGTGCCAGCACAATCCAGGGAACGTATTCAGCGCTGTACTTT
-,TRBJ1-5,TRBV7-8,-,CASSRKAGGGQPQHF,TGTGCCAGCAGCCGGAAGGCGGGGGGAGGGCAGCCCCAGCATTTT
many,TRBJ1-1,TRBV15,-,CATSREPSGLAFF,TGTGCCACCAGCAGGGAACCCTCAGGGTTAGCTTTCTTT
-,TRBJ2-1,TRBV7-2,-,CASSFGGRDQPQHFF,TGTGCCAGCAGCTTCGGGGGAAGGGATCAGCCCCAGCATTTCTTC
-,TRBJ1-1,TRBV15,TRBD1,CATRRQGDTEAFF,TGTGCCACCAGACGACAGGGGGACACTGAAGCTTTCTTT
-,TRBJ1-6,TRBV7-8,-,CASSLGGDGTEAFHF,TGTGCCAGCAGCTTAGGAGGCGACGGCACTGAAGCTTTCCACTTT
-,TRBJ2-2,TRBV7-3,-,CASSAGSVDTGELFF,TGCGCCAGCAGCGCAGGGTCCGTGGACACCGGGGAGCTGTTTTTT
-,TRBJ1-2,TRBV6-2/TRBV6-3,-,CASSGVDGYTF,TGTGCCAGCAGTGGGGTCGATGGCTACACCTTC
-,TRBJ1-1,TRBV19,TRBD1,CASSTPQGVLEAFF,TGTGCCAGTAGTACACCTCAGGGGGTGTTGGAAGCTTTCTTT
-,TRBJ2-7,TRBV2,-,CASSVVHREVSEQYF,TGTGCCAGCAGCGTAGTACACAGGGAGGTCTCCGAGCAGTACTTC
-,TRBJ2-1,TRBV9,-,CASSVGGDVSLHVF,TGTGCCAGCAGCGTCGGTGGAGACGTCAGCCTCCACGTCTTC
many,TRBJ2-5,TRBV5-6,-,CASSLEQTQYF,TGTGCCAGCAGCTTGGAACAGACCCAGTACTTC
-,TRBJ1-2,TRBV7-2,-,CASSSRAANTGYSF,TGTGCCAGCAGCTCCAGAGCAGCAAACACTGGCTATTCCTTC
-,TRBJ2-7,TRBV19,-,CASSVQGGTDQYF,TGTGCCAGTAGTGTCCAGGGGGGTACCGATCAGTACTTC
-,TRBJ2-3,TRBV24-1,-,CDPGGTAYTDTQYF,TGTGACCCCGGCGGGACAGCATACACAGATACGCAGTATTTT
many,TRBJ2-7,TRBV5-4,-,CASSLSEEQYF,TGTGCCAGCAGCTTAAGTGAAGAGCAGTACTTC
many,TRBJ1-1,TRBV6-5,TRBD1,CASSYSMQGDTEAFF,TGTGCCAGCAGTTACTCGATGCAGGGGGACACTGAAGCTTTCTTT
many,TRBJ2-3,TRBV11-3,-,CASSFGGDSYTQYF,TGTGCCAGCAGCTTCGGCGGGGACTCTTATACGCAGTATTTT
-,TRBJ1-1,TRBV2,TRBD1,CASSFRDRVNTEAFF,TGTGCCAGCAGTTTTAGGGACAGGGTGAACACTGAAGCTTTCTTT
-,TRBJ1-2,TRBV20-1,-,CSASRSRRGYGYTF,TGCAGTGCTAGCAGATCCCGCAGGGGCTATGGCTACACCTTC
-,TRBJ1-6,TRBV20-1,-,CSARGGIDSPLHF,TGCAGTGCTAGAGGTGGGATAGATTCTCCCCTCCACTTT
-,TRBJ2-7,TRBV7-2,TRBD1,CASSFWTGVQDEQF,TGTGCCAGCAGCTTCTGGACAGGTGTGCAGGACGAGCAGTTC